The source of this T cell receptor (beta chain) is a study of regulatory and conventional T cells in RAG deficiency. Blood CD4+ CD25-low CD127-high conventional T cells supplied the genomic DNA template. This clone was seen once. Data came from immunoSEQ multiplex PCR; TCRdb stores just in-frame clones and leaves some out. The sample has more than 40,000 clones, around 90% seen once. Germline CDR1 SGHRS, CDR2 YFSETQ. V was pared by 2 bases and J by 5 bases, with 19 bases of the junction left unmatched. This CDR3 has 19 residues. The data also belong to a second study, concerning regulatory T cells. That source adds: The PCR used 52 TRBV and 13 TRBJ primers.

This TCR derives from a human donor in good health. The sequenced material came from CD4+ effector T cells sorted from blood. V gene TRBV5-1 combines with J gene TRBJ2-1, with 7 bases lining up with TRBD2. The CDR3 DNA sequence: TGCGCCAGCAGCTTCGTCGGGGCCCAACTAGCGAGGACCAACAATGAGCAGTTCTTC. It is translated as CASSFVGAQLARTNNEQFF.